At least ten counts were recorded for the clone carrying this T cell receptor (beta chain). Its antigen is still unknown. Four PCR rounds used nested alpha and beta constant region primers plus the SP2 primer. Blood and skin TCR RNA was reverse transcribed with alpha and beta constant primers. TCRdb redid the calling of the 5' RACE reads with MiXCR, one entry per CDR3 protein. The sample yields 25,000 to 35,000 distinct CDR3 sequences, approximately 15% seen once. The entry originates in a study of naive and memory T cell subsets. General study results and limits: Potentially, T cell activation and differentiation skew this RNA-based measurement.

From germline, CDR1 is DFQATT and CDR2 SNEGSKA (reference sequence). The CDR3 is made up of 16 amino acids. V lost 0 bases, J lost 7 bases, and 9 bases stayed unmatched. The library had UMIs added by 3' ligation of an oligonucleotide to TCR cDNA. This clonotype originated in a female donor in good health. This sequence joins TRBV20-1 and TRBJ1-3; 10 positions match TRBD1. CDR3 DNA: TGCAGTGCTAGAGATCCCGGGACAGGGGTATTCAACACCATATATTTT. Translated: CSARDPGTGVFNTIYF.